This T cell receptor (beta chain) was profiled in a study of cytomegalovirus exposure and HLA in healthy donors. Primers for the PCR totalled 60 Vbeta and 13 Jbeta. The protocol was immunoSEQ multiplex PCR, while the TCRdb copy is restricted to in-frame clones and leaves out a portion. This table has 35,000 to 50,000 clones, around 53% appearing once. V dropped 4 bases and J dropped 4 bases, with 19 bases sitting between them. There are 15 residues in the CDR3. The V gene's germline CDR1 is GTSNPN and CDR2 SVGIG (reference sequence). The V and J genes are TRBV30 and TRBJ1-2; D gene unclear. This TCR derives from a man in his 60s in good health and CMV-seronegative. The material sequenced was PBMCs. The CDR3 nucleotides are TGTGCCTGGAATCTGGCCGCGGCGGCGTTCTATGGCTACACCTTC. Translation: CAWNLAAAAFYGYTF.